Included here is one T cell receptor (beta chain) sequence, with context. After extraction with the RNeasy kit, roughly 0.45 to 1 ug of the RNA was reverse transcribed using random hexamers. The amplification used immunoSEQ multiplex PCR on TCR beta CDR3; it spanned 54 Vbeta and 13 Jbeta. TCRdb reanalysed the immunoSEQ multiplex PCR reads using MiXCR and keeps one entry per CDR3 protein. The sample consists of over 150,000 distinct CDR3 sequences, about 93% of them appearing once. The sample comes from a study of CD8 T cells in Susac syndrome. This CDR3 comprises 11 residues. Germline CDR1 and CDR2: DFQATT and SNEGSKA (reference sequence). Deletions cut 7 bases from V and 11 bases from J, with 15 bases between.

Sample: CD4+ T cells from PBMCs. The gene calls are TRBV20-1 and TRBJ2-1, with D possibly matching TRBD2 (6 bases). The origin of this receptor is a human donor with multiple sclerosis. The CDR3 region is CSVKPSEKQFF. In nucleotides, the CDR3 is TGCAGTGTGAAGCCTAGCGAGAAGCAGTTCTTC.